The rows below give T cell receptor beta chains drawn from one sample of a study of blood T cell repertoires in COVID-19. Assay: immunoSEQ multiplex PCR; the TCRdb copy retains only in-frame clones and omits some. The profile shows fewer than 250,000 clones, approximately 90% of them singletons. Sequenced input: peripheral blood. These receptors all come from a human donor in a cohort sampled during active COVID-19. The CDR3 runs from the conserved cysteine through the conserved F or W. D genes are given only for firm matches. Rows may omit the clone size; those that give it use once, few, many or a size class.

d_call: TRBD1
j_call: TRBJ1-4
clone_size: .
v_call: TRBV10-3
cdr3_nt: TGTGCCATCAGAGGACAGGGGGATGAAAAACTGTTTTTT
cdr3_aa: CAIRGQGDEKLFF

d_call: .
j_call: TRBJ2-3
clone_size: few
v_call: TRBV7-2
cdr3_nt: TGTGCCAGCAGCTTAGTCACAGGGAAAGATACGCAGTATTTT
cdr3_aa: CASSLVTGKDTQYF

d_call: .
j_call: TRBJ2-3
clone_size: .
v_call: TRBV27
cdr3_nt: TGTGCCAGCAGTTGGGCGGGGGCGGCAGATACGCAGTATTTT
cdr3_aa: CASSWAGAADTQYF

d_call: .
j_call: TRBJ1-2
clone_size: .
v_call: TRBV6-5
cdr3_nt: TGTGCCAGCTCCCCAACTGGGCAATATGGCTACACCTTC
cdr3_aa: CASSPTGQYGYTF

d_call: .
j_call: TRBJ2-1
clone_size: once
v_call: TRBV28
cdr3_nt: TGTGCCAGCAGTCCCGGGACACTACCAGTGGGTGAGCAGTTCTTC
cdr3_aa: CASSPGTLPVGEQFF

d_call: TRBD1
j_call: TRBJ1-2
clone_size: .
v_call: TRBV4-1
cdr3_nt: TGCGCCAGCAGCCAAGCAGTGACAGGGAGGAACCACTACACCTTC
cdr3_aa: CASSQAVTGRNHYTF

d_call: .
j_call: TRBJ2-5
clone_size: .
v_call: TRBV5-1
cdr3_nt: TGCGCCAGCAGTAGGATACCGACGAGGGAGACCCAGTACTTC
cdr3_aa: CASSRIPTRETQYF

d_call: TRBD2
j_call: TRBJ2-7
clone_size: once
v_call: TRBV2
cdr3_nt: TGTGCCAGCTTGAGACTAGCGGGAGGATACGAGCAGTACTTC
cdr3_aa: CASLRLAGGYEQYF

d_call: TRBD1
j_call: TRBJ2-7
clone_size: .
v_call: TRBV28
cdr3_nt: TGTGCCAGCCAACAGGGGGCCGACGAGCAGTACTTC
cdr3_aa: CASQQGADEQYF

d_call: .
j_call: TRBJ2-7
clone_size: few
v_call: TRBV4-1
cdr3_nt: TGCGCCAGCAGCCAAGAAGAGGGTACGATGTACGAGCAGTACTTC
cdr3_aa: CASSQEEGTMYEQYF

d_call: .
j_call: TRBJ2-3
clone_size: .
v_call: TRBV6-6
cdr3_nt: TGTGCCAGCAGTTACTCGATGGCGGGACTCACAGATACGCAGTATTTT
cdr3_aa: CASSYSMAGLTDTQYF

d_call: .
j_call: TRBJ1-1
clone_size: .
v_call: TRBV5-4
cdr3_nt: TGTGCCAGCAGCTTGGACCAGATGAACACTGAAGCTTTCTTT
cdr3_aa: CASSLDQMNTEAFF

d_call: TRBD1
j_call: TRBJ2-2
clone_size: .
v_call: TRBV5-5
cdr3_nt: TGTGCCAGCAGTCCGGGACAGGGTAACACCGGGGAGCTGTTTTTT
cdr3_aa: CASSPGQGNTGELFF

d_call: TRBD2
j_call: TRBJ2-1
clone_size: .
v_call: TRBV7-6
cdr3_nt: TGTGCCAGCAGCTTATACGGGCGGGAGGGAAGACCATCCTACAATGAGCAGTTCTTC
cdr3_aa: CASSLYGREGRPSYNEQFF

d_call: .
j_call: TRBJ1-1
clone_size: .
v_call: TRBV5-6
cdr3_nt: TGTGCCAGCAGCTTGGCGCGGGCTGAAGCTTTCTTT
cdr3_aa: CASSLARAEAFF

d_call: TRBD2
j_call: TRBJ2-7
clone_size: .
v_call: TRBV5-1
cdr3_nt: TGCGCCAGCAGCCCGTGGCCTAGCGGGAACTACGAGCAGTACTTC
cdr3_aa: CASSPWPSGNYEQYF

d_call: .
j_call: TRBJ2-7
clone_size: .
v_call: TRBV30
cdr3_nt: TGTGCCTGGAGTGTAAGTCTAGCCAAGTACGAGCAGTACTTC
cdr3_aa: CAWSVSLAKYEQYF

d_call: TRBD2
j_call: TRBJ2-1
clone_size: once
v_call: TRBV4-3
cdr3_nt: TGCGCCAGCAGCCAGCACCTAGCGGGGAACTACAATGAGCAGTTCTTC
cdr3_aa: CASSQHLAGNYNEQFF

d_call: .
j_call: TRBJ2-1
clone_size: .
v_call: TRBV3-1/TRBV3-2
cdr3_nt: TGTGCCAGCACCTATAACCAGCGGCCCAACAATGAGCAGTTCTTC
cdr3_aa: CASTYNQRPNNEQFF

d_call: .
j_call: TRBJ2-1
clone_size: .
v_call: TRBV29-1
cdr3_nt: TGCAGCGTTGAAACAGGCCGGGTCTACAATGAGCAGTTCTTC
cdr3_aa: CSVETGRVYNEQFF

d_call: TRBD1
j_call: TRBJ2-2
clone_size: .
v_call: TRBV7-9
cdr3_nt: TGTGCCAGCAGCCAATGGACAGGGGGGAACACCGGGGAGCTGTTTTTT
cdr3_aa: CASSQWTGGNTGELFF

d_call: .
j_call: TRBJ1-2
clone_size: .
v_call: TRBV5-8
cdr3_nt: TGTGCCAGCAGCTTAACAGGGTTTTATGGCTACACCTTC
cdr3_aa: CASSLTGFYGYTF

d_call: .
j_call: TRBJ1-6
clone_size: once
v_call: TRBV28
cdr3_nt: TGTGCCAGCAGTTCCCCCGGCCGGCAGCGGAATTCACCCCTCCACTTT
cdr3_aa: CASSSPGRQRNSPLHF

d_call: TRBD1
j_call: TRBJ2-7
clone_size: once
v_call: TRBV6-5
cdr3_nt: TGTGCCAGCAGTTCGACAGGGGGGTACGAGCAGTACTTC
cdr3_aa: CASSSTGGYEQYF

d_call: .
j_call: TRBJ1-5
clone_size: few
v_call: TRBV2
cdr3_nt: TGTGCCAGCAGTGATGTGTCAGGTAATCAGCCCCAGCATTTT
cdr3_aa: CASSDVSGNQPQHF

d_call: TRBD2
j_call: TRBJ2-6
clone_size: .
v_call: TRBV19
cdr3_nt: TGTGCCAGTAACGCGGGAGCCGGGGCCAACGTCCTGACTTTC
cdr3_aa: CASNAGAGANVLTF

d_call: .
j_call: TRBJ1-1
clone_size: .
v_call: TRBV4-3
cdr3_nt: TGCGCCAGCAGCCAGGACATTTTAAGGAACACTGAAGCTTTCTTT
cdr3_aa: CASSQDILRNTEAFF

d_call: .
j_call: TRBJ2-7
clone_size: .
v_call: TRBV12-3/TRBV12-4
cdr3_nt: TGTGCCAGCAGTTCGGGGGGCCGCTACGAGCAGTACTTC
cdr3_aa: CASSSGGRYEQYF

d_call: .
j_call: TRBJ1-2
clone_size: .
v_call: TRBV27
cdr3_nt: TGTGCCAGCAGCCCTCGCGGATATGGCTACACCTTC
cdr3_aa: CASSPRGYGYTF

d_call: .
j_call: TRBJ1-5
clone_size: .
v_call: TRBV19
cdr3_nt: TGTGCCAGTACTCTCGACCGGGGTTGGCAGCCCCAGCATTTT
cdr3_aa: CASTLDRGWQPQHF

d_call: TRBD1
j_call: TRBJ1-5
clone_size: .
v_call: TRBV19
cdr3_nt: TGTGCCAGTAGTCCGGACAGGGGCCGGGGCAATCAGCCCCAGCATTTT
cdr3_aa: CASSPDRGRGNQPQHF

d_call: TRBD2
j_call: TRBJ2-5
clone_size: .
v_call: TRBV27
cdr3_nt: TGTGCCAGCAGTTCCGGACTAGCGGGATGGGGCCCCCAAGAGACCCAGTACTTC
cdr3_aa: CASSSGLAGWGPQETQYF

d_call: TRBD2
j_call: TRBJ2-1
clone_size: .
v_call: TRBV6-2/TRBV6-3
cdr3_nt: TGTGCCAGCAGCCTAGCGGGAGGCAGCTCCTACAATGAGCAGTTCTTC
cdr3_aa: CASSLAGGSSYNEQFF

d_call: TRBD2
j_call: TRBJ2-7
clone_size: once
v_call: TRBV6-2/TRBV6-3
cdr3_nt: TGTGCCAGCAGTCGGGTAGCGGGCGAGCAGTACTTC
cdr3_aa: CASSRVAGEQYF

d_call: TRBD2
j_call: TRBJ2-1
clone_size: once
v_call: TRBV12-5
cdr3_nt: TGTGCTAGTGGTTTGACTAGCGGGAGCGGTGAGCAGTTCTTC
cdr3_aa: CASGLTSGSGEQFF

d_call: TRBD2
j_call: TRBJ2-5
clone_size: .
v_call: TRBV2
cdr3_nt: TGTGCCAGCAGTGCGAGCGGGGGTGAGACCCAGTACTTC
cdr3_aa: CASSASGGETQYF

d_call: .
j_call: TRBJ1-1
clone_size: .
v_call: TRBV11-2
cdr3_nt: TGTGCCAGCAGCTTAGAGTTGAGGTCGGTAGCTTTCTTT
cdr3_aa: CASSLELRSVAFF

d_call: .
j_call: TRBJ1-2
clone_size: once
v_call: TRBV12-3/TRBV12-4
cdr3_nt: TGTGCCAGCAGCCTTTTACTCGGCGACGGTGAGGCCTTC
cdr3_aa: CASSLLLGDGEAF

d_call: TRBD2
j_call: TRBJ2-1
clone_size: .
v_call: TRBV15
cdr3_nt: TGTGCCACCAGCCCGACTAGCGTTAATGAGCAGTTCTTC
cdr3_aa: CATSPTSVNEQFF

d_call: TRBD2
j_call: TRBJ2-2
clone_size: .
v_call: TRBV23-1
cdr3_nt: TGCGCCAGTGGGGGACTAGCGGGAGACAGCGGGGAGCTGTTTTTT
cdr3_aa: CASGGLAGDSGELFF